The T cell receptor beta chain under discussion was sequenced for a study of PD-1 blockade in classical Hodgkin lymphoma. Time point: newly diagnosed, previously untreated cHL patient sample. PBMCs from patients with newly diagnosed, untreated classical Hodgkin lymphoma served as a comparison group for the relapsed/refractory trial patients. Sequenced by immunoSEQ multiplex PCR; TCRdb stores in-frame clones only, minus some. The sample carries around 25,000 clones, 94% recorded once. A note on this clone: Its antigen is unidentified.

Study-wide findings and caveats: Repertoire differences have undefined causes, possibly disease activity or prior therapy. Newly diagnosed patients were reported to exhibit reduced baseline TCR diversity relative to healthy donors.

Specimen: peripheral blood mononuclear cells (PBMCs). This TCR came from a human donor with classical Hodgkin lymphoma.

The CDR3 reads CASREQGGGTEAFF. CDR3 coding DNA: TGCGCCAGCAGGGAACAGGGTGGAGGCACTGAAGCTTTCTTT. The chain has TRBV5-1 and TRBJ1-1; perhaps TRBD1 as D (6 bases). The CDR3 spans 14 residues. The V gene's germline CDR1 is SGHRS and CDR2 YFSETQ. V lost 5 bases and J lost 4, with 15 bases in between.